Here is one T cell receptor (beta chain) with its context. Its antigen is unknown. No base qualities exist here, and no much larger clone lies one base off it. CD8 naive samples were obtained by positive selection for CCR7 among CD45RO-negative cells, yielding a CD45RA+CCR7+ population from which TemRA cells were excluded. The donors were healthy, HIV-negative adults who had no recently reported acute infections or vaccinations. Every donor was a Caucasian adult residing in Nashville, Tennessee, USA. Blood was collected by leukapheresis, and PBMCs were isolated by Ficoll-Histopaque density gradient centrifugation and then cryopreserved in liquid nitrogen vapor phase. Analytical flow cytometry was used to check the purity and quantity of each magnetically sorted T cell population. From each sorted fraction, genomic DNA was isolated and quantified by UV absorbance on a Nanodrop 2000c. This sample was included in a study of shared clonotypes between healthy human individuals (dated by TCRdb to 2019 to 2021). Study-wide context: A couple of women and a few men aged 18 to 49 years were included in the cohort. Per donor, three plates each were used for CD4 naive and CD4 memory, two for CD8 naive, and one for CD8 memory. To estimate repertoire size and how much clonotypes are shared between individuals, the study performed deep sequencing of blood TCR repertoires from roughly five healthy adults. To increase sequencing depth and limit assay-specific biases, different laboratories used diverse techniques to prepare libraries and sequence TCR repertoires. Per donor, leukapheresis produced somewhere between about 0.94 and 9 billion PBMCs. Study-wide findings and limitations: The genetic and exposure-history diversity represented was limited by the small number of donors. Higher generation probabilities were observed for clonotypes shared by all four sorted-subset donors than for non-shared clonotypes. Incomplete sequencing was indicated by rarefaction of sorted-subset datasets, despite the large sequencing depth. Larger estimated clonotype richness was generally found for naive subsets than for memory subsets. Pairwise subsampling indicated that sequencing depth was expected to affect the degree of clonotype sharing among donors. Only blood was sampled, and tissue TCR repertoires likely differ from those in blood. Approximately 5% of naive CD4, roughly 3.6% of naive CD8, 2% to 2.5% of memory CD4, and 0.4% of memory CD8 clonotypes were shared across several donors.

TCR CDR3 regions were amplified from genomic DNA by multiplex PCR using the deep immunoSEQ assay. Genomic DNA extracted from each cell subset was distributed evenly over all wells of several immunoSEQ 96-well plates, and each plate served as one replicate. Each replicate PCR for sorted subsets received about 180 ng genomic DNA, equal to 28,000 or so T cell genomes. The purified libraries were quantified using a Qubit 3.0 fluorometer, sized with a Bioanalyzer 2100, and then quantified again using the KAPA Library Quantification kit. Every immunoSEQ 96-well plate was sequenced on a separate single-read 150-cycle Illumina NextSeq 550 flow cell. In the paper's pipeline: Because the immunoSEQ output held only junctional sequences and lacked quality scores, the filtering could not match the filtering applied to full-length reads. Sequences were annotated with PyIR, a Python wrapper for IgBLAST v1.9, and V/J genes and CDR3 were assigned using IMGT germline references. Reads were filtered out if the reads had weak V/J assignments (E-value above 1e-6), no CDR3, stop codons, out-of-frame junctions, or ambiguous translated residues. V3J clonotypes were defined as sequences sharing the same inferred V gene, J gene, and CDR3 amino acid sequence. To compute the percentage overlap between repertoires, the number of shared unique clonotypes was divided by the size of the smaller repertoire. Repertoire richness was assessed with RTK rarefaction, the Chao1 estimator, and Recon v2.1 estimates of unobserved clonotypes. Generation probabilities for all TCRbeta clonotypes obtained by the gDNA method from a few donors were computed using OLGA. Sourced from immuneACCESS, this table was stored by TCRdb with only in-frame sequences that have V and J called. A share of the clones is absent; for the studies checked, an unresolved V gene accounts for under half, and the remainder has no known explanation. The D gene and trimming were derived from the DNA, and the V and J assignments and clone size from that table. For this sample the table gives roughly 2,000,000 clones, of which less than 95% were detected only once. Jointly, the top ten make up 0.95% to 1.5% of the sample.

The sequencing input was naive CD8+ T cells sorted from blood. This specimen's cell subset or site label, interpreted: CD45RA+CCR7+. The receptor comes from a man younger than 35 in good health.

The base sequence is TGTGCCAGCAGTACCTGGACAGGGGGCACTGAAGCTTTCTTT. This sequence encodes CASSTWTGGTEAFF. The V and J genes are TRBV6-6 and TRBJ1-1; 10 central bases correspond to TRBD1. V lost 5 bases and J lost 4 bases, and the count of bases not matched to a germline gene is 4. The germline V gene encodes CDR1 MNHNY and CDR2 SVGAGI (reference sequence). CDR3 length: 14 amino acids, cysteine to phenylalanine. Only CDR3 DNA remains: 42 bases, in frame from the first base.